This TCR beta chain came from a study of CD8 T cells in ankylosing spondylitis. A remark on this clonotype: Its antigen is undetermined.

TCRdb reprocessed the 5' RACE reads via MiXCR and lists one record per CDR3 protein. The repertoire holds around 300,000 distinct CDR3 sequences, with around 21% as singletons. Study-wide results and caveats: Researchers reportedly found disease-linked clones significantly enriched in matched ankylosing spondylitis synovial fluid.

Specimen: blood, either unsorted or a sorted T cell fraction (not recorded which). This TCR came from a female donor with ankylosing spondylitis or in good health (not recorded which).

For the CDR3, the DNA is TGCAGCGTTGAAGCTATGGCCTCCTACAATGAGCAGTTCTTC. Protein product: CSVEAMASYNEQFF. The rearrangement joins TRBV29-1 to TRBJ2-1, with no clear D. The germline gives CDR1 SQVTM, CDR2 ANQGSEA. The CDR3 is 14 amino acids. Trimming left V 1 base short and J 0 bases short, with 7 bases between.